The TCR beta chain described here comes from a study of T-cell reconstitution after alpha-beta-depleted transplantation in children. Unique molecular identifiers were incorporated during preparation of the TCRbeta library. TCRdb called the PCR reads again in MiXCR, with one record for every CDR3 protein. Among approximately 800,000 distinct CDR3 sequences listed, roughly 16% were seen once. Germline V gene sequence: CDR1 LNHDA, CDR2 SQIVND (reference sequence). V dropped 7 bases and J dropped 5 bases, with 11 bases sitting between them. The CDR3 spans 12 residues. This clonotype was observed a handful of times. The antigen remains undetermined. Study conclusions and caveats: Some patients owed their high day-60 TCRbeta diversity to surviving recipient T cells and thymic progenitors. T-cell counts and diversity at one year following transplant were attributed mainly to newly produced T cells. After transplant, at about two months, alpha-beta T cells were reportedly derived from several hundred expanded graft clones.

This sequence was found in a male patient between 10 and 17 years old who had a stem cell transplant for acute lymphoblastic leukemia, so the T cells may come from the graft donor. Specimen: PBMCs, mostly from graft donor cells, collected 360 days after TCRalphabeta/CD19-depleted stem cell transplant. The rearrangement joins TRBV19 to TRBJ2-5; TRBD1 might be the D (5 bases). The CDR3 DNA sequence: TGTGCCAGTACCGACAGAAAGGAGACCCAGTACTTC. It is translated as CASTDRKETQYF. The full variable domain, with the rest looked up from reference TRBV19 and TRBJ2-5, is DGGITQSPKYLFRKEGQNVTLSCEQNLNHDAMYWYRQDPGQGLRLIYYSQIVNDFQKGDIAEGYSVSREKKESFPLTVTSAQKNPTAFYLCASTDRKETQYFGPGTRLLVL.